One and the same sample provided the 4 T cell receptor beta chains below, sequenced in a study of blood T cell repertoires in COVID-19. Produced via immunoSEQ multiplex PCR; TCRdb's table is partial and in-frame only. This table holds 140,000 to 150,000 clones, around 81% found once. The sample taken for sequencing was peripheral blood. Every receptor here comes from a human donor in a cohort sampled during active COVID-19.

J is TRBJ2-6 and V is TRBV15, with a possible D match to TRBD2 (5 bases). Per germline, CDR1 LNHNV and CDR2 YYDKDF (reference sequence). V was clipped by 6 bases and J by 0 bases, with 15 bases between them. This CDR3 has 17 amino acids. CDR3: CATSRLEGSSGANVLTF. The CDR3 region has the DNA TGTGCCACCAGTAGACTTGAGGGAAGCTCTGGGGCCAACGTCCTGACTTTC.

The rearrangement joins TRBV7-3 to TRBJ1-1; tentatively, D is TRBD1 (5 bases). V dropped 5 bases and J dropped 1 base, with 8 bases sitting between them. The germline CDR1 and CDR2 sequences are SGHTA and FQGTGA. CDR3 length equals 13 residues. Here the CDR3 reads CASSVQGNTEAFF. The CDR3, as DNA: TGTGCCAGCAGCGTGCAGGGGAACACTGAAGCTTTCTTT.

The chain couples TRBV6-5 to TRBJ1-1; TRBD1 is a possible D gene (5 bases). The CDR3 runs to 15 residues. Deletions cut 6 bases from V and 1 base from J, with 15 bases between. Germline-derived CDR1 and CDR2 are MNHEY and SVGAGI. The CDR3 DNA sequence: TGTGCCAGCAGCTGGGGGGGGAGGGGGAACACTGAAGCTTTCTTT. The encoded protein is CASSWGGRGNTEAFF.

There are a few counts of this clone. The chain employs TRBV7-8 and TRBJ2-2; 10 bases fit TRBD2. J lost 3 bases, V lost 3 bases, and 1 base had no gene match. The CDR3 length is 15 residues. Germline CDR1 and CDR2: SGHVS and FQNEAQ. CDR3 region: CASSFGTSDTGELFF. The CDR3 nucleotides read TGTGCCAGCAGCTTCGGGACTAGCGACACCGGGGAGCTGTTTTTT.